This section outlines one T cell receptor beta chain sequence together with its context. From germline, CDR1 is KGHSH and CDR2 LQKENI. The trim removed 1 base at V and 1 base at J, leaving 0 bases unmatched. The length of the CDR3 is 15 residues. As originally analysed: Amplification with reference gene primers provided the estimates of nucleated cell counts. Profiling relied on immunoSEQ multiplex PCR, and the TCRdb table lists in-frame clones only, not all of them. V, J and clone size are those of that table, while D and trimming were read from the DNA. The profile shows tens of thousands of clones, about four fifths of them singletons. This specimen comes from a study of blood T cell repertoires in COVID-19. Overall study: COVID-19 samples collected from the United States, Italy and Spain covered acute and convalescent phases. T cells, B-cell-depleted T cells, or PBMCs provided the cDNA or gDNA that served as material.

This receptor was obtained from a man between 60 and 75 years old in a cohort sampled during active COVID-19. The specimen sequenced was peripheral blood. The chain is built from TRBV18 and TRBJ2-2; 7 bases map to TRBD2. The CDR3 DNA reads TGTGCCAGCTCACCACTAGCGGGGAACACCGGGGAGCTGTTTTTT. Residues: CASSPLAGNTGELFF.